Following are 7 T cell receptor beta chains from one sample sequenced in a study of blood T cell repertoires in COVID-19. The assay was immunoSEQ multiplex PCR, and TCRdb's table has in-frame clones only and misses some. The profile covers about 230,000 clones, with around 83% appearing a single time and about 7.4% taken by the ten largest. Material: peripheral blood. These receptors originate from a woman in her fifties or sixties with acute or convalescent COVID-19.

The J gene is TRBJ2-5, the V gene TRBV11-2; 8 bases agree with TRBD2. From germline, CDR1 is SGHAT and CDR2 FQNNGV. Unmatched junction bases numbered 11, after V lost 6 bases and J lost 5 bases. The CDR3 totals 15 residues. CDR3 residues: CASRTGSGIKETQYF. CDR3 bases: TGTGCCAGCAGGACCGGTAGCGGGATAAAGGAGACCCAGTACTTC.

This rearrangement joins TRBV4-2 to TRBJ1-6, with a possible D match to TRBD1 (6 bases). Trimming took off 0 bases at V and 0 bases at J, with 12 bases between the two ends. CDR1 is LGHNA, CDR2 YNFKEQ, per germline. This CDR3 spans 18 amino acids. DNA for the CDR3: TGTGCCAGCAGCCAAGATTGGCAGGGGAGCTCCTATAATTCACCCCTCCACTTT. Amino acids: CASSQDWQGSSYNSPLHF.

This clone was found a few times. The chain combines TRBV10-3 with TRBJ2-2, with 7 nucleotides matching TRBD2. The germline V gene encodes CDR1 ENHRY and CDR2 SYGVKD. The ends lost 0 bases at V and 4 bases at J; junction bases unmatched: 8. The CDR3 sequence is 17 residues long. The CDR3 loop reads CAISESWREFGTGELFF. For the CDR3, the DNA is TGTGCCATCAGTGAGTCCTGGCGGGAGTTTGGCACCGGGGAGCTGTTTTTT.

This clone has more than one count but fewer than ten. V is TRBV10-2 and J is TRBJ2-2, with D possibly TRBD2 on 5 matching bases. Germline assignment: CDR1 WSHSY and CDR2 SAAADI. V shed 3 bases and J shed 5 bases, with 16 bases lying between them. CDR3 length: 16 amino acids. CDR3 sequence: CASSDLRGTGTGELFF. The CDR3 DNA sequence: TGCGCCAGCAGTGATCTTCGGGGTACCGGTACCGGGGAGCTGTTTTTT.

The chain carries TRBV19 and TRBJ1-1, with a tentative D call TRBD1 (5 bases). V was cut by 3 bases and J by 7 bases, with 18 bases left in between. Germline V gene data show CDR1 as LNHDA and CDR2 as SQIVND (reference sequence). The CDR3 extends over 15 amino acids. The CDR3: CASSINPAGRGEAFF. DNA for the CDR3: TGTGCCAGTAGTATTAACCCCGCAGGGCGGGGTGAAGCTTTCTTT.

The CDR3 bases are TGTGCCAGCAGCCCGATACTGGGGGGTAGGGCCAACGTCCTGACTTTC. Encoded protein: CASSPILGGRANVLTF. The chain has TRBV7-9 and TRBJ2-6; D is perhaps TRBD2 (6 bases). V lost 5 bases, J lost 5 bases, and 16 bases lay in between. The CDR3 runs to 16 residues. CDR1 SEHNR and CDR2 FQNEAQ come from the germline V gene (reference sequence).

This chain uses TRBV7-2 with TRBJ2-5; D call uncertain. Germline V CDR1 and CDR2: SGHTA, FQGNSA. The CDR3 loop spans 15 amino acids. Trimming took 3 bases from V and 4 from J, leaving 15 bases between them. This CDR3 is CASSLSEVFIETQYF. The CDR3 DNA reads as TGTGCCAGCAGCTTGTCTGAGGTTTTCATAGAGACCCAGTACTTC.